Listed below are T cell receptor beta chains from one sample, sequenced in a study of blood T cell repertoires in COVID-19. Data came from immunoSEQ multiplex PCR; TCRdb stores just in-frame clones and leaves some out. The sample records hundreds of thousands of clones, approximately 84% being singletons. Material: peripheral blood. The receptors originated from a woman of 80 years or more with acute or convalescent COVID-19. CDR3s include the opening cysteine and the closing phenylalanine or tryptophan. The order of the fields is J gene, D gene, clone size, V gene, CDR3 protein, CDR3 DNA. The D gene is left open where the match is weak. Size is stated for part of the rows, as once, few or many counts, or as a class when the clone is expanded.

>TRBJ2-6|.|.|TRBV15
CATSRDPRGSGANVLTF
TGTGCCACCAGCAGAGATCCCCGCGGCTCTGGGGCCAACGTCCTGACTTTC
>TRBJ2-2|TRBD2|few|TRBV7-2
CASSRGVTGELFF
TGTGCCAGCAGCCGGGGGGTCACCGGGGAGCTGTTTTTT
>TRBJ2-5|.|.|TRBV2
CASSEQGNRETQYF
TGTGCCAGCAGTGAACAGGGGAACCGAGAGACCCAGTACTTC
>TRBJ2-4|.|.|TRBV18
CASSPPQGAKNIQYF
TGTGCCAGCTCACCACCGCAGGGGGCCAAAAACATTCAGTACTTC
>TRBJ1-4|.|once|TRBV5-1
CASSPTGGEGEKLFF
TGCGCCAGCAGCCCCACTGGGGGCGAGGGGGAAAAACTGTTTTTT
>TRBJ2-7|.|.|TRBV7-2
CASSPAGTPSSYEQYF
TGTGCCAGCAGCCCAGCCGGGACTCCGAGCTCCTACGAGCAGTACTTC
>TRBJ1-2|.|.|TRBV4-1
CASSQGEGNRYGYTF
TGCGCCAGCAGCCAAGGGGAGGGGAATAGGTATGGCTACACCTTC
>TRBJ2-7|.|.|TRBV21-1
CASRRQGISSYEQYF
TGTGCCAGCAGAAGACAGGGAATCAGCTCCTACGAGCAGTACTTC
>TRBJ2-7|.|.|TRBV6-2/TRBV6-3
CASSYSAGSYEQYF
TGTGCCAGCAGTTACTCCGCAGGGTCCTACGAGCAGTACTTC
>TRBJ2-2|.|.|TRBV6-6
CASSYRGLNTGELFF
TGTGCCAGCAGTTACCGCGGCCTCAACACCGGGGAGCTGTTTTTT
>TRBJ1-2|.|few|TRBV7-2
CASSLDGNYGYTF
TGTGCCAGCAGCCTAGACGGTAACTATGGCTACACCTTC
>TRBJ2-5|.|few|TRBV7-9
CASSMPQGQETQYF
TGTGCCAGCAGCATGCCCCAGGGTCAAGAGACCCAGTACTTC
>TRBJ1-1|TRBD1|.|TRBV18
CASSRDSRLEAFF
TGTGCCAGCTCACGGGACAGCAGACTTGAAGCTTTCTTT
>TRBJ2-4|.|.|TRBV15
CATSRDRDIQYF
TGTGCCACCAGCAGAGATCGGGACATTCAGTACTTC
>TRBJ2-2|TRBD2|.|TRBV6-2/TRBV6-3
CASSLLAGGTGELFF
TGTGCCAGCAGTTTGTTAGCGGGAGGCACCGGGGAGCTGTTTTTT
>TRBJ1-2|.|.|TRBV6-2/TRBV6-3
CASSYSRTVNYGYTF
TGTGCCAGCAGTTACTCGAGGACAGTTAACTATGGCTACACCTTC
>TRBJ1-2|.|once|TRBV4-2
CASSQGENYGYTF
TGTGCCAGCAGCCAAGGAGAAAACTATGGCTACACCTTC
>TRBJ2-3|.|few|TRBV20-1
CSATTSDTQYF
TGCAGTGCTACGACTTCAGATACGCAGTATTTT
>TRBJ1-1|.|once|TRBV27
CASAQALRTEAFF
TGTGCCAGCGCCCAGGCGCTACGCACTGAAGCTTTCTTT
>TRBJ1-1|.|.|TRBV19
CASSPQGVWTEAFF
TGTGCCAGTAGTCCCCAAGGGGTGTGGACTGAAGCTTTCTTT
>TRBJ1-2|TRBD1|.|TRBV4-3
CASSPKTRQQGSGYGYTF
TGCGCCAGCAGCCCGAAAACTCGACAACAGGGGTCAGGGTATGGCTACACCTTC
>TRBJ1-2|.|.|TRBV3-1/TRBV3-2
CASSQSGIGYTF
TGTGCCAGCAGCCAATCAGGGATTGGCTACACCTTC
>TRBJ1-4|.|.|TRBV19
CASSTSKFRGRMNEKLFF
TGTGCCAGTAGCACTTCAAAATTCAGGGGACGTATGAATGAAAAACTGTTTTTT
>TRBJ1-2|TRBD1|.|TRBV6-2/TRBV6-3
CASSAHKTGLNYGYTF
TGTGCCAGCAGTGCCCATAAGACAGGGTTGAACTATGGCTACACCTTC
>TRBJ1-6|.|.|TRBV7-9
CASSLAGRSYNSPLHF
TGTGCCAGCAGCTTAGCTGGCCGCTCCTATAATTCACCCCTCCACTTT
>TRBJ2-7|TRBD1|.|TRBV4-1
CASSPGQGREYEQYF
TGCGCCAGCAGCCCGGGACAGGGGAGGGAGTACGAGCAGTACTTC
>TRBJ1-1|TRBD1|.|TRBV6-5
CASSYSRQGGGTEAFF
TGTGCCAGCAGTTACTCGAGACAGGGAGGTGGCACTGAAGCTTTCTTT
>TRBJ1-2|TRBD1|.|TRBV4-1
CASSQDPGGNYGYTF
TGCGCCAGCAGCCAAGATCCAGGGGGTAACTATGGCTACACCTTC